The 10 T cell receptor beta chains listed next were all sequenced from one sample in a study of vaccination effects on CD4 cells after COVID-19. The table came from immunoSEQ multiplex PCR; TCRdb's copy has only in-frame clones and leaves some out. The sample has roughly 35,000 clones, around 72% seen once; the top ten hold 15% to 20%. Their antigens remain unidentified. Using viral peptide pools, the ViraFEST assay grew out antigen-specific CD4+ T cells prior to sequencing. Investigators separated out CD4+ T cells once around eleven days of culture had passed. The person's infection with SARS-CoV-2, confirmed by PCR, took place between March and December 2020. This specimen was CD4+ T cells from PBMCs cultured with HCoV-NL63 spike peptides, taken before COVID-19 vaccination. Receptor source: a human donor who had a prior SARS-CoV-2 infection.

This chain uses TRBV3-1 (or the pseudogene TRBV3-2) with TRBJ2-7; TRBD1 might be the D (7 bases). V was shortened by 4 bases and J by 7 bases, with 14 bases between the two germline ends. There are 13 residues in the CDR3. In germline, CDR1 is LGHDT, CDR2 YNNKEL (reference sequence). As DNA, the CDR3 is TGTGCCAGCAGCCGGAACAGGGGACTTGAGCAGTACTTC. Its protein product is CASSRNRGLEQYF.

The chain couples TRBV5-1 to TRBJ2-3; D might be TRBD2 (6 bases). Trimming shortened V by 0 bases and J by 2 bases, and 10 bases separated the two germline ends. The V gene's germline CDR1 is SGHRS and CDR2 YFSETQ. CDR3 length: 15 residues. The chain's CDR3 is CASSLGAGNTDTQYF. The CDR3 DNA reads TGCGCCAGCAGCTTGGGGGCGGGAAACACAGATACGCAGTATTTT. The whole variable domain, filled in from reference TRBV5-1 and TRBJ2-3, reads KAGVTQTPRYLIKTRGQQVTLSCSPISGHRSVSWYQQTPGQGLQFLFEYFSETQRNKGNFPGRFSGRQFSNSRSEMNVSTLELGDSALYLCASSLGAGNTDTQYFGPGTRLTVL.

The chain is built from TRBV9 and TRBJ2-5, with 7 bases matching TRBD1. V was pared by 3 bases and J by 2 bases, with 1 base of the junction left unmatched. The CDR3 covers 13 residues. Germline-derived CDR1 and CDR2 are SGDLS and YYNGEE. The CDR3 spells CASSEGQQETQYF. CDR3 sequence (DNA): TGTGCCAGCAGCGAGGGACAGCAAGAGACCCAGTACTTC.

Only one count was recorded for this clone. The V and J genes are TRBV4-2 and TRBJ2-7, with 7 positions matching TRBD2. Trimming took 1 base from V and 3 from J; bases not matched to a gene: 0. The CDR3 is made up of 13 amino acids. Germline CDR1 LGHNA, CDR2 YNFKEQ. The CDR3 bases are TGTGCCAGCAGCCAAGCTAGCGGCTACGAGCAGTACTTC. This codes for CASSQASGYEQYF.

This rearrangement joins TRBV4-3 to TRBJ1-1; no clear D gene. V lost 0 bases and J 0 bases, leaving 8 bases between the germline ends. CDR1 and CDR2 (germline): LGHNA, YSLEER. This CDR3 has 15 residues. The CDR3 bases are TGCGCCAGCAGCCAAGAGCGCCCGATGAACACTGAAGCTTTCTTT. This sequence encodes CASSQERPMNTEAFF.

The V gene is TRBV4-2, the J gene TRBJ2-7; weak D call: TRBD1 (6 bases). The CDR3 runs to 16 residues. Trimming took off 1 base at V and 0 bases at J, with 13 bases between the two ends. Germline CDR1 and CDR2: LGHNA and YNFKEQ. The CDR3 loop reads CASSQGEADSSYEQYF. The CDR3 DNA follows: TGTGCCAGCAGCCAAGGCGAAGCGGACAGCTCCTACGAGCAGTACTTC.

The chain is built from TRBV6-1 and TRBJ1-3; D is unresolved. CDR1 MNHNS and CDR2 SASEGT come from the germline V gene. V was shortened by 0 bases and J by 4 bases, with 4 bases between the two germline ends. The CDR3 contains 13 residues. CDR3 protein: CASSEALGNTIYF. CDR3 sequence (DNA): TGTGCCAGCAGTGAAGCATTGGGAAACACCATATATTTT.

This chain links TRBV2 with TRBJ1-5; maybe TRBD1 (5 bases). V was cut by 8 bases and J by 4 bases, with 12 bases left in between. Germline assignment: CDR1 SNHLY and CDR2 FYNNEI. The CDR3 totals 13 residues. For the CDR3, the DNA is TGTGCCAGCGCGAGGGGACCAAATCAGCCCCAGCATTTT. This codes for CASARGPNQPQHF.

The chain carries TRBV6-5 and TRBJ1-2; TRBD1 matches 10 bases. The CDR3 is 16 residues long. V was pared by 2 bases and J by 1 base, with 4 bases of the junction left unmatched. CDR1 and CDR2 from the germline V gene are MNHEY and SVGAGI. CDR3 sequence reads: CASSYVRTGGNYGYTF. DNA of the CDR3: TGTGCCAGCAGTTACGTTAGGACAGGGGGTAACTATGGCTACACCTTC.

The chain has TRBV3-1 (or the pseudogene TRBV3-2) and TRBJ2-7, with a tentative D call TRBD2 (6 bases). Trimming took off 3 bases at V and 7 bases at J, with 16 bases between the two ends. CDR3 length: 14 residues. Germline V gene data show CDR1 as LGHDT and CDR2 as YNNKEL (reference sequence). DNA of the CDR3: TGTGCCAGCAGCCACAGTGCGGGACCGGGGGAGCAGTACTTC. This encodes CASSHSAGPGEQYF.